Listed below are T cell receptor beta chains from one sample, sequenced in a study of blood T cell repertoires in COVID-19. The repertoire was sequenced with immunoSEQ multiplex PCR; TCRdb's copy has only in-frame clones and lacks some. This table has 75,000 to 100,000 clones, more than 70% appearing once. Sequencing was performed on peripheral blood. The receptor source for this set is an older man with acute or convalescent COVID-19. CDR3s include the opening cysteine and the closing phenylalanine or tryptophan. The D gene is left open where the match is weak. Size values are once, few and many counts, or a class for expanded clones, and some rows have none.

D: TRBD2; V: TRBV28; J: TRBJ2-5; size: -; length: 16; DNA: TGTGCCAGCAGTGCACCGGGACTAGCGGGACAAGAGACCCAGTACTTC; CDR3: CASSAPGLAGQETQYF
D: TRBD2; V: TRBV5-1; J: TRBJ2-3; size: -; length: 15; DNA: TGCGCCAGCAGCTTGACCGGGAGGGTTACAGATACGCAGTATTTT; CDR3: CASSLTGRVTDTQYF
D: TRBD2; V: TRBV30; J: TRBJ2-4; size: -; length: 14; DNA: TGTGCCTGGAGTGTCGCTAGCGGCGGGGGAATTCAGTACTTC; CDR3: CAWSVASGGGIQYF
D: TRBD1; V: TRBV3-1/TRBV3-2; J: TRBJ1-5; size: -; length: 18; DNA: TGTGCCAGCAGCCAAGGCCCGGGACAGTTAACCCACAATCAGCCCCAGCATTTT; CDR3: CASSQGPGQLTHNQPQHF
D: -; V: TRBV10-3; J: TRBJ2-7; size: -; length: 12; DNA: TGTGCCATGGGACTGACCGGGGGAGAGCAGTACTTC; CDR3: CAMGLTGGEQYF
D: TRBD1; V: TRBV19; J: TRBJ2-1; size: -; length: 13; DNA: TGTGCCAGTAGTATCGGGACAGGGGATGAGCAGTTCTTC; CDR3: CASSIGTGDEQFF
D: TRBD1; V: TRBV29-1; J: TRBJ1-1; size: -; length: 14; DNA: TGCAGCGTCTGGGACAGGGATTTTGCCACTGAAGCTTTCTTT; CDR3: CSVWDRDFATEAFF
D: TRBD1; V: TRBV28; J: TRBJ1-2; size: -; length: 14; DNA: TGTGCCAGCAGTTTCGGGGGACAGGGCGGGGGCTACACCTTC; CDR3: CASSFGGQGGGYTF
D: -; V: TRBV9; J: TRBJ2-1; size: -; length: 15; DNA: TGTGCCAGCAGCCGGGGGGACAGGTCGAGAGATGAGCAGTTCTTC; CDR3: CASSRGDRSRDEQFF
D: -; V: TRBV5-4; J: TRBJ2-7; size: -; length: 12; DNA: TGTGCCAGCAGCCCCTCGAGTGGCGAGCAGTACTTC; CDR3: CASSPSSGEQYF
D: TRBD1; V: TRBV2; J: TRBJ1-5; size: once; length: 15; DNA: TGTGCCAGCATGCAGGAGGGGGCGAGCAATCAGCCCCAGCATTTT; CDR3: CASMQEGASNQPQHF
D: -; V: TRBV28; J: TRBJ2-1; size: -; length: 13; DNA: TGTGCCACTTTACAGGGTCTTTACAATGAGCAGTTCTTC; CDR3: CATLQGLYNEQFF
D: TRBD1; V: TRBV18; J: TRBJ1-5; size: -; length: 14; DNA: TGTGCCAGCTCACTGGGACAGGGAACGCAGCCCCAGCATTTT; CDR3: CASSLGQGTQPQHF
D: TRBD1; V: TRBV4-2; J: TRBJ1-2; size: few; length: 15; DNA: TGTGCCAGCAGCTACTCGGGACAGACTAACTATGGCTACACCTTC; CDR3: CASSYSGQTNYGYTF
D: -; V: TRBV6-2/TRBV6-3; J: TRBJ1-2; size: -; length: 15; DNA: TGTGCCAGCAGTTACTCGATCGAAGCCCCTATCGGCTACACCTTC; CDR3: CASSYSIEAPIGYTF
D: -; V: TRBV19; J: TRBJ1-2; size: once; length: 13; DNA: TGTGCCAGTAGCCAAGTGAGATTCTATGGCTACACCTTC; CDR3: CASSQVRFYGYTF
D: TRBD1; V: TRBV11-2; J: TRBJ2-1; size: -; length: 15; DNA: TGTGCCAGCAGCTTAAGGACAGGGTCCCACAATGAGCAGTTCTTC; CDR3: CASSLRTGSHNEQFF
D: TRBD2; V: TRBV19; J: TRBJ2-1; size: -; length: 15; DNA: TGTGCCAGTAGTATAATCGGACTAGCGGGGAATGAGCAGTTCTTC; CDR3: CASSIIGLAGNEQFF
D: -; V: TRBV3-1/TRBV3-2; J: TRBJ1-1; size: -; length: 13; DNA: TGTGCCAGCAGCACCCAGATGAACACTGAAGCTTTCTTT; CDR3: CASSTQMNTEAFF
D: -; V: TRBV28; J: TRBJ1-2; size: -; length: 12; DNA: TGTGCCAGCAGGCCGACAGGTTATGGCTACACCTTC; CDR3: CASRPTGYGYTF
D: TRBD2; V: TRBV18; J: TRBJ2-1; size: -; length: 18; DNA: TGTGCCAGCTCCCCCGGGACTAGCGGTCGTAGTGGGGTGAATGAGCAGTTCTTC; CDR3: CASSPGTSGRSGVNEQFF
D: TRBD1; V: TRBV27; J: TRBJ1-1; size: -; length: 14; DNA: TGTGCCAGCAGTCGGACAGGGAAGGACACTGAAGCTTTCTTT; CDR3: CASSRTGKDTEAFF
D: TRBD2; V: TRBV24-1; J: TRBJ2-3; size: -; length: 19; DNA: TGTGCCACCAGTGACCCGAACCGGCTAGCGGGAGGGGTCACAGATACGCAGTATTTT; CDR3: CATSDPNRLAGGVTDTQYF
D: -; V: TRBV5-6; J: TRBJ1-1; size: few; length: 15; DNA: TGTGCCAGCAGCTTGTACGACAGAATGAACACTGAAGCTTTCTTT; CDR3: CASSLYDRMNTEAFF
D: TRBD1; V: TRBV7-2; J: TRBJ1-5; size: -; length: 15; DNA: TGTGCCAGCAGCTTAGTCAGGGGGGTGTATCAGCCCCAGCATTTT; CDR3: CASSLVRGVYQPQHF
D: -; V: TRBV28; J: TRBJ2-7; size: -; length: 17; DNA: TGTGCCAGCAGCCGACTACAGGGCCAGGGGTTCTCCTACGAGCAGTACTTC; CDR3: CASSRLQGQGFSYEQYF
D: -; V: TRBV30; J: TRBJ1-5; size: -; length: 12; DNA: TGTGCAGCGGGCTATAGCAATCAGCCCCAGCATTTT; CDR3: CAAGYSNQPQHF
D: -; V: TRBV7-9; J: TRBJ2-7; size: many; length: 15; DNA: TGTGCCAGCAGCTCCGGGACTCGGAGCTCCTACGAGCAGTACTTC; CDR3: CASSSGTRSSYEQYF